One sample yielded the 23 T cell receptor beta chains listed below, sequenced in a study of blood T cell repertoires in COVID-19. TCRdb's copy holds only in-frame clones and misses some; the assay was immunoSEQ multiplex PCR. This table has around 200,000 clones, 80% to 90% appearing once. Input material: peripheral blood. The receptors here all came from a woman aged 80 or over with active or convalescent COVID-19.

The J gene is TRBJ1-4, the V gene TRBV30; TRBD1 aligns across 7 bases. Per germline, CDR1 GTSNPN and CDR2 SVGIG (reference sequence). The junction had 3 bases not matched to a gene; V was cut back by 5 bases and J by 6 bases. This CDR3 region has 12 residues. The CDR3: CAWGDRDEKLFF. Written as DNA, the CDR3 is TGTGCCTGGGGAGACAGGGATGAAAAACTGTTTTTT.

The CDR3 spells CASVTLAAGSYEQYF. The CDR3 DNA reads TGTGCCAGCGTCACATTAGCGGCGGGGAGCTACGAGCAGTACTTC. This chain uses TRBV6-5 with TRBJ2-7; TRBD2 is a possible D gene (6 bases). The V end lost 8 bases, the J end lost 3 bases, and 20 bases lay between the germline ends. This CDR3 comprises 15 residues. CDR1 and CDR2 from the germline V gene are MNHEY and SVGAGI.

The count of this clone is one. The chain recombines TRBV2 with TRBJ2-3; D remains ambiguous. This CDR3 is 11 amino acids long. The V and J ends lost 8 bases and 5 bases respectively, with 8 bases between them. Germline loops: CDR1 SNHLY, CDR2 FYNNEI. The CDR3 sequence: CASRVRDTQYF. CDR3 coding DNA: TGTGCCAGCCGCGTGAGAGATACGCAGTATTTT.

The rearrangement uses TRBV3-1 (or the pseudogene TRBV3-2) and TRBJ2-1; perhaps TRBD2 as D (5 bases). Germline V lookup: CDR1 LGHDT, CDR2 YNNKEL (reference sequence). CDR3 length equals 12 residues. V was trimmed by 3 bases and J by 10 bases, leaving 10 bases between them. The CDR3 DNA reads TGTGCCAGCAGCCACCTAGCCGGCGAGCAGTTCTTC. Amino acids: CASSHLAGEQFF.

This chain joins TRBV6-5 and TRBJ2-7; 7 nucleotides align to TRBD1. V was clipped by 2 bases and J by 0 bases; unmatched bases: 4. CDR3 size: 15 residues. In germline, CDR1 is MNHEY, CDR2 SVGAGI. The CDR3 reads CASSYEGASSYEQYF. In nucleotides, the CDR3 is TGTGCCAGCAGTTACGAGGGGGCGAGCTCCTACGAGCAGTACTTC.

The chain links TRBV3-1 (or the pseudogene TRBV3-2) to TRBJ1-6; 8 bases line up with TRBD1. Germline-derived CDR1 and CDR2 are LGHDT and YNNKEL (reference sequence). The CDR3 covers 14 residues. Unmatched junction bases numbered 4, after V lost 2 bases and J lost 10 bases. The CDR3 DNA reads as TGTGCCAGCAGCCAATCACAGGGGGGGTCACCCCTCCACTTT. It translates to CASSQSQGGSPLHF.

This chain joins TRBV6-5 and TRBJ2-7, with 13 bases lining up with TRBD2. The CDR3 contains 16 residues. The germline gives CDR1 MNHEY, CDR2 SVGAGI. Trimming cost V 4 bases and J 3 bases; bases outside gene matches: 6. CDR3 amino acids: CASSSRTSGSGYEQYF. As DNA, the CDR3 is TGTGCCAGCAGTTCCCGGACTAGCGGGAGTGGCTACGAGCAGTACTTC.

The chain combines TRBV6-5 with TRBJ2-5; the match to TRBD2 covers 7 bases. The germline V gene encodes CDR1 MNHEY and CDR2 SVGAGI. J was trimmed by 3 bases and V by 8 bases; bases with no gene match: 9. The CDR3 length is 14 residues. This CDR3 reads CASSLQGGKETQYF. The CDR3 region has the DNA TGTGCCAGCTCCCTCCAGGGAGGGAAAGAGACCCAGTACTTC.

CDR3 sequence reads: CASSSTDLAKNIQYF. The CDR3 nucleotides are TGTGCCAGCAGTTCAACAGACCTTGCCAAAAACATTCAGTACTTC. The V call is TRBV27, the J call TRBJ2-4; no clear D gene. CDR1 is MNHEY and CDR2 is SMNVEV in the germline V gene (reference sequence). The CDR3 runs 15 residues. V lost 4 bases and J 1 base, leaving 11 bases between the germline ends.

This clone was seen just once. The rearrangement links TRBV7-2 to TRBJ2-3, with 9 nucleotides matching TRBD2. Trimming at V came to 1 base and at J to 5 bases, leaving 7 bases not matched to a gene. This CDR3 contains 16 residues. Per germline, CDR1 SGHTA and CDR2 FQGNSA. The DNA for the CDR3 is TGTGCCAGCAGCTTAGGGCGGACTAGCGAGAGAGATACGCAGTATTTT. It yields the protein CASSLGRTSERDTQYF.

This clone was recorded once. The genes are TRBV18 and TRBJ2-7; D is possibly TRBD1 (5 bases). This CDR3 is 14 amino acids long. The V gene's germline CDR1 is KGHSH and CDR2 LQKENI. Trimming took 3 bases from V and 5 from J, leaving 14 bases between them. In nucleotides, the CDR3 is TGTGCCAGCTCACCCCTCAGGGCCGTTCACGAGCAGTACTTC. It yields the protein CASSPLRAVHEQYF. Full variable domain (missing parts from reference TRBV18 and TRBJ2-7): NAGVMQNPRHLVRRRGQEARLRCSPMKGHSHVYWYRQLPEEGLKFMVYLQKENIIDESGMPKERFSAEFPKEGPSILRIQQVVRGDSAAYFCASSPLRAVHEQYFGPGTRLTVT.

The chain uses TRBV5-1 and TRBJ1-6, with D perhaps matching TRBD1 (5 bases). Germline CDR1 reads SGHRS; CDR2 reads YFSETQ. This CDR3 is built from 16 residues. The ends were cut back, 0 bases at V and 2 bases at J, with 9 bases in the middle. The CDR3 protein is CASSLGGGTYNSPLHF. CDR3 sequence (DNA): TGCGCCAGCAGCTTGGGGGGGGGAACCTATAATTCACCCCTCCACTTT.

The chain couples TRBV7-2 to TRBJ2-5; a weak D match, TRBD2 (7 bases). This CDR3 comprises 15 residues. With 5 bases removed from V and 5 bases from J, the gap between germline ends came to 18 bases. Germline lookup yields CDR1 SGHTA and CDR2 FQGNSA. CDR3 in DNA: TGTGCCAGCAGCGGCGGCGGGGGCTTTGGGGAGACCCAGTACTTC. This translates into CASSGGGGFGETQYF.

This rearrangement joins TRBV7-9 to TRBJ1-4; 9 bases are a match to TRBD1. The CDR3 length is 15 residues. Germline loops: CDR1 SEHNR, CDR2 FQNEAQ (reference sequence). V trimming: 5 bases; J trimming: 6 bases; junction bases outside the gene matches: 7. For the CDR3, the DNA is TGTGCCAGCAGCACAATGGGACAGGGAGATGAAAAACTGTTTTTT. Its translation is CASSTMGQGDEKLFF.

The chain joins TRBV30 to TRBJ2-5; 9 nucleotides align to TRBD2. Trimming removed 0 bases from V and 7 bases from J; junction bases left unmatched: 3. CDR1 and CDR2 from the germline V gene are GTSNPN and SVGIG (reference sequence). The CDR3 spans 13 residues. As DNA, the CDR3 is TGTGCCTGGAGTGTTGCGGGGGGGCCGACCCAGTACTTC. Residues: CAWSVAGGPTQYF.

Details on this clone: One junction end does not reproduce the germline sequence, and a read error may be involved. The chain is built from TRBV12-3 or TRBV12-4 and TRBJ2-7, with 11 nucleotides matching TRBD2. The CDR3 is 13 amino acids. CDR3 DNA: TGTGCCAGCAGTCTAGCGGGAGGCTACGAGCAGTACTTC. It specifies CASSLAGGYEQYF.

The rearrangement joins TRBV7-9 to TRBJ2-7; 10 nucleotides match TRBD2. This CDR3 spans 15 amino acids. J gave up 7 bases and V 1 base, and 7 bases lay outside the gene matches. Per the germline V gene, CDR1 is SEHNR and CDR2 is FQNEAQ (reference sequence). The DNA of the CDR3 is TGTGCCAGCAGCTTAGATCTGGGACTAGCGCAGGAGCAGTACTTC. The encoded protein is CASSLDLGLAQEQYF.

V gene TRBV28 combines with J gene TRBJ1-5; no firm D call. This CDR3 comprises 12 residues. V gave up 2 bases and J gave up 5 bases, with 4 bases separating them. CDR1 MDHEN and CDR2 SYDVKM come from the germline V gene. The CDR3 coding sequence is TGTGCCAGCAGTTTACAGGATCAGCCCCAGCATTTT. This sequence encodes CASSLQDQPQHF.

The chain joins TRBV3-1 (or the pseudogene TRBV3-2) to TRBJ2-2, with 7 bases that match TRBD2. Trimming at V came to 2 bases and at J to 0 bases, leaving 12 bases not matched to a gene. Germline loops: CDR1 LGHDT, CDR2 YNNKEL (reference sequence). The CDR3 extends over 19 amino acids. The CDR3 here is CASSQWRWAGDTNTGELFF. CDR3 bases: TGTGCCAGCAGCCAATGGAGGTGGGCGGGAGACACGAACACCGGGGAGCTGTTTTTT.

The CDR3 protein is CASSRLAALTDTQYF. In DNA, the CDR3 is TGTGCCAGCAGCCGCCTAGCAGCCCTCACAGATACGCAGTATTTT. The chain links TRBV7-3 to TRBJ2-3; D is perhaps TRBD2 (5 bases). V lost 5 bases to trimming and J lost 2 bases, with 14 bases between them. Per germline, CDR1 SGHTA and CDR2 FQGTGA. This CDR3 is built from 15 residues.

V usage is TRBV6-2 or TRBV6-3 and J usage is TRBJ1-1, with 7 bases fitting TRBD1. Germline V gene lookup returns CDR1 MNHEY and CDR2 SVGEGT. With V trimmed by 0 bases and J by 0 bases, 4 bases remained unmatched. There are 16 residues in the CDR3. For the CDR3, the DNA is TGTGCCAGCAGTTACTCGGGGACAGAGTTGAACACTGAAGCTTTCTTT. Protein product: CASSYSGTELNTEAFF.

The chain has TRBV5-1 and TRBJ1-1; tentatively, D is TRBD1 (5 bases). Germline CDR1 is SGHRS and CDR2 is YFSETQ. V was trimmed by 2 bases and J by 2 bases, leaving 13 bases between them. The CDR3 runs 15 residues. CDR3 DNA sequence: TGCGCCAGCAGCTTAAGACAGACTTCAAACACTGAAGCTTTCTTT. As protein: CASSLRQTSNTEAFF.

The gene calls are TRBV19 and TRBJ2-1; TRBD2 agrees at 13 bases. Losses at the gene ends were 6 bases for V and 2 bases for J; bases not matched to a gene: 4. From germline, CDR1 is LNHDA and CDR2 SQIVND (reference sequence). This CDR3 has 16 residues. CDR3 sequence (DNA): TGTGCCAGTAGGGGGGGACTAGCGGGGACCTACAATGAGCAGTTCTTC. It codes for CASRGGLAGTYNEQFF. The full variable domain, with the rest looked up from reference TRBV19 and TRBJ2-1, is DGGITQSPKYLFRKEGQNVTLSCEQNLNHDAMYWYRQDPGQGLRLIYYSQIVNDFQKGDIAEGYSVSREKKESFPLTVTSAQKNPTAFYLCASRGGLAGTYNEQFFGPGTRLTVL.